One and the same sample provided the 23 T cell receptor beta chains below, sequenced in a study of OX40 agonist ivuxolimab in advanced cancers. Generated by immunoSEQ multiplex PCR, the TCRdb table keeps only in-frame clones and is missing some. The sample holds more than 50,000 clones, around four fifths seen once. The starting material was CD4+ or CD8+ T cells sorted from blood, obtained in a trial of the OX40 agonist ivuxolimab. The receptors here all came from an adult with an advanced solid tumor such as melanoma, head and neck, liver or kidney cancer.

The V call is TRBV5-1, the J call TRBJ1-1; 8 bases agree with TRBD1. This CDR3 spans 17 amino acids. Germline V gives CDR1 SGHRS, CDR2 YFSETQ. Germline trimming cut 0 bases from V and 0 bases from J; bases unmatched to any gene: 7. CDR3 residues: CASSLVGQGFMNTEAFF. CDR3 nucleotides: TGCGCCAGCAGCTTGGTAGGACAGGGCTTCATGAACACTGAAGCTTTCTTT.

The CDR3 here is CASLVAGVDTDTQYF. For the CDR3, the DNA is TGTGCCAGCCTGGTAGCGGGAGTCGACACAGATACGCAGTATTTT. The chain couples TRBV28 to TRBJ2-3, with TRBD2 identical over 9 bases. CDR1 and CDR2 from the germline V gene are MDHEN and SYDVKM. This CDR3 is 15 amino acids long. V dropped 8 bases and J dropped 2; count of bases not matched to a gene: 8.

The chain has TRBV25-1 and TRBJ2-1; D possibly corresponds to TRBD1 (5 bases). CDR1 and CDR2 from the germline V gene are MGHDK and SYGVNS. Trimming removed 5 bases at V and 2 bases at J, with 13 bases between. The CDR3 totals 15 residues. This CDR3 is CASSPTGTAYNEQFF. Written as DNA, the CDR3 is TGTGCCAGCAGTCCCACAGGTACTGCCTACAATGAGCAGTTCTTC. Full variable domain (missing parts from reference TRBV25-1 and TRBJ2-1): EADIYQTPRYLVIGTGKKITLECSQTMGHDKMYWYQQDPGMELHLIHYSYGVNSTEKGDLSSESTVSRIRTEHFPLTLESARPSHTSQYLCASSPTGTAYNEQFFGPGTRLTVL.

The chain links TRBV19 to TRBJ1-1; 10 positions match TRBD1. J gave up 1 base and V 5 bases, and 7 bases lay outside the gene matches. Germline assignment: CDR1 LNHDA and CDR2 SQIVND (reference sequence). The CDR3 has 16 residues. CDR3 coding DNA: TGTGCCAGTAGTTTGAACCGGGACAGGGGGAACACTGAAGCTTTCTTT. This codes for CASSLNRDRGNTEAFF. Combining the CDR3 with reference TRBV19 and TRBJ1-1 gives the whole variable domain DGGITQSPKYLFRKEGQNVTLSCEQNLNHDAMYWYRQDPGQGLRLIYYSQIVNDFQKGDIAEGYSVSREKKESFPLTVTSAQKNPTAFYLCASSLNRDRGNTEAFFGQGTRLTVV.

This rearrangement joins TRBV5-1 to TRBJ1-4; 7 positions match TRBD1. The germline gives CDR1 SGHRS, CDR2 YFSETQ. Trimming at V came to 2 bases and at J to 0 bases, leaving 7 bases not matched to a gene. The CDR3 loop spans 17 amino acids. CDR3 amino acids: CASSLQGIGATNEKLFF. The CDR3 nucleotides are TGCGCCAGCAGCTTACAGGGGATAGGGGCAACTAATGAAAAACTGTTTTTT.

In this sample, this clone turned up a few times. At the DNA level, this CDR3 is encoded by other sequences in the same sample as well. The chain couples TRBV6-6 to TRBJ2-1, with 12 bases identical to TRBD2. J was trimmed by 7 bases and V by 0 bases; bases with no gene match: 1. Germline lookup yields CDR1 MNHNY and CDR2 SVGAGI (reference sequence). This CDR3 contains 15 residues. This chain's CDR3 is CASSYSTSGRNEQFF. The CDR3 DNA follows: TGTGCCAGCAGTTACTCTACTAGCGGGAGGAATGAGCAGTTCTTC.

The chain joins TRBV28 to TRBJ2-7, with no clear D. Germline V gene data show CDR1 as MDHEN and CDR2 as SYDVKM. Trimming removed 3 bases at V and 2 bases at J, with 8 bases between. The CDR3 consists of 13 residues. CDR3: CASSLGGPYEQYF. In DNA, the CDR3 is TGTGCCAGCAGTTTGGGCGGTCCCTACGAGCAGTACTTC.

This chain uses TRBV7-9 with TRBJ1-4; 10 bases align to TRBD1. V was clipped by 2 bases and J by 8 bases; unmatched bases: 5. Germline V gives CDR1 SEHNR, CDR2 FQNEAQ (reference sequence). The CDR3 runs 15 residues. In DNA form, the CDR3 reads TGTGCCAGCAGCTTAAACGGACAGGGGGACGAAAAACTGTTTTTT. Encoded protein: CASSLNGQGDEKLFF.

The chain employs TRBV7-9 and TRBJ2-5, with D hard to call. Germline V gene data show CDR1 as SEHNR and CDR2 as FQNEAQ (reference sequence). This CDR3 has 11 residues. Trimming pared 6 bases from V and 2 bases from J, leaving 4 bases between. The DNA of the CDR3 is TGTGCCAGCAGTCAACAAGAGACCCAGTACTTC. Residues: CASSQQETQYF.

The CDR3 DNA follows: TGTGCCAGCAGCTTGACCCGGGACTACGTAGAGACCCAGTACTTC. Its translation is CASSLTRDYVETQYF. The V and J genes are TRBV11-2 and TRBJ2-5; TRBD2 aligns across 7 bases. The trim removed 3 bases at V and 4 bases at J, leaving 8 bases unmatched. The CDR3 extends over 15 amino acids. The germline V gene encodes CDR1 SGHAT and CDR2 FQNNGV.

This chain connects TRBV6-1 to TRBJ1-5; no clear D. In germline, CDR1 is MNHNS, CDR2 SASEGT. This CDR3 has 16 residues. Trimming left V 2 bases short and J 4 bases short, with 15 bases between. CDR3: CASSESYGEGNQPQHF. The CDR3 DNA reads TGTGCCAGCAGTGAAAGTTACGGTGAGGGAAATCAGCCCCAGCATTTT.

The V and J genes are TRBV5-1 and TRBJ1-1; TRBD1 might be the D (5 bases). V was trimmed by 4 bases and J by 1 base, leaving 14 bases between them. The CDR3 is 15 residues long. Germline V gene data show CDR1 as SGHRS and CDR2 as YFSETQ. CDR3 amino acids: CASSPMGGRNTEAFF. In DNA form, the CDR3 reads TGCGCCAGCAGCCCCATGGGGGGAAGGAACACTGAAGCTTTCTTT.

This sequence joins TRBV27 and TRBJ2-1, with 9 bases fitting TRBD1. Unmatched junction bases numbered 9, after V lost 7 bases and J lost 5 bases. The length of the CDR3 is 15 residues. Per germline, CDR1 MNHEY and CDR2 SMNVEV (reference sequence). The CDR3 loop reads CASTPSWDRDNEQFF. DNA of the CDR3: TGTGCCAGCACCCCCAGTTGGGACAGGGACAATGAGCAGTTCTTC.

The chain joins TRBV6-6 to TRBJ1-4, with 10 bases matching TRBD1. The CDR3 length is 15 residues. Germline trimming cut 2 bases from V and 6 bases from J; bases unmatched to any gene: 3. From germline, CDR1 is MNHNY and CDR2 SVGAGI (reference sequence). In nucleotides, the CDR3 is TGTGCCAGCAGTTACCTGGACAGGGGGGATGAAAAACTGTTTTTT. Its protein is CASSYLDRGDEKLFF.

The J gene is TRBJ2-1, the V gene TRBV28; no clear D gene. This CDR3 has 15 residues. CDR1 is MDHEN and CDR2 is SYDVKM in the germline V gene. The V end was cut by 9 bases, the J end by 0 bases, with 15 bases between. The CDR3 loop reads CARVGSRFSYNEQFF. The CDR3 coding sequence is TGTGCCAGAGTGGGGTCGCGGTTCTCCTACAATGAGCAGTTCTTC.

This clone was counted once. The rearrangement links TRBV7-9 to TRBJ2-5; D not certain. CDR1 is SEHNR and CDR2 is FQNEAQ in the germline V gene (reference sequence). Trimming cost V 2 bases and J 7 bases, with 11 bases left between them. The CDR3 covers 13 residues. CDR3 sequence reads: CASSLYGLGTQYF. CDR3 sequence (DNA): TGTGCCAGCAGCTTATACGGTCTAGGGACCCAGTACTTC.

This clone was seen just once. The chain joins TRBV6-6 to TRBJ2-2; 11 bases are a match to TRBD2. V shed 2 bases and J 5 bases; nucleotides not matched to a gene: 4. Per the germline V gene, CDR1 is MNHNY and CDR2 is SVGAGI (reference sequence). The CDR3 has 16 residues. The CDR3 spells CASSYTTSGSTGELFF. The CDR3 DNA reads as TGTGCCAGCAGTTACACCACTAGCGGGAGTACCGGGGAGCTGTTTTTT.

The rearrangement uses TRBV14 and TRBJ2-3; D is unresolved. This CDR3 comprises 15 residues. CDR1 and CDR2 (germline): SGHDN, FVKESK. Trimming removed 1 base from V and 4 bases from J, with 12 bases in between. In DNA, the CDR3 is TGTGCCAGCAGCCAAGGGGTTCCTGGGGCAGATACGCAGTATTTT. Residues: CASSQGVPGADTQYF. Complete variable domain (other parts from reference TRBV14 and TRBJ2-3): EAGVTQFPSHSVIEKGQTVTLRCDPISGHDNLYWYRRVMGKEIKFLLHFVKESKQDESGMPNNRFLAERTGGTYSTLKVQPAELEDSGVYFCASSQGVPGADTQYFGPGTRLTVL.

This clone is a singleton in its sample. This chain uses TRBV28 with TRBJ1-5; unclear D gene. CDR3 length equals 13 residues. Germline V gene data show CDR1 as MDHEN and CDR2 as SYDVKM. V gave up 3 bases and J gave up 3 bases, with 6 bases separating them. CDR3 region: CASSFLYNQPQHF. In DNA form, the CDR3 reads TGTGCCAGCAGTTTCTTGTACAATCAGCCCCAGCATTTT. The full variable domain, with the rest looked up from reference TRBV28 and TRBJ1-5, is DVKVTQSSRYLVKRTGEKVFLECVQDMDHENMFWYRQDPGLGLRLIYFSYDVKMKEKGDIPEGYSVSREKKERFSLILESASTNQTSMYLCASSFLYNQPQHFGDGTRLSIL.

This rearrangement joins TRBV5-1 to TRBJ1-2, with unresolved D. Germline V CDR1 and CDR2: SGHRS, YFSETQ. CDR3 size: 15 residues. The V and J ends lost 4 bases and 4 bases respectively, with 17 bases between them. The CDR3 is CASSLDGPAGYGYTF. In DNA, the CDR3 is TGCGCCAGCAGCCTGGACGGGCCAGCGGGCTATGGCTACACCTTC.

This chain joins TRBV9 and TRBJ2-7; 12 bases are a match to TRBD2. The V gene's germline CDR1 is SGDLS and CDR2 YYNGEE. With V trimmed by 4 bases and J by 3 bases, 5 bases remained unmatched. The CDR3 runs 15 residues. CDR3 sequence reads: CASSPRTSGNYEQYF. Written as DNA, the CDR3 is TGTGCCAGCAGCCCGCGGACTAGCGGGAACTACGAGCAGTACTTC.

CDR3 sequence: CASSVGVSGVNTGELFF. CDR3 nucleotides: TGTGCCAGCAGCGTAGGGGTTAGCGGGGTGAACACCGGGGAGCTGTTTTTT. V and J are TRBV9 and TRBJ2-2, with TRBD2 matching over 8 bases. Trimming at V came to 0 bases and at J to 1 base, leaving 5 bases not matched to a gene. The germline CDR1 and CDR2 sequences are SGDLS and YYNGEE. The CDR3 covers 17 residues.

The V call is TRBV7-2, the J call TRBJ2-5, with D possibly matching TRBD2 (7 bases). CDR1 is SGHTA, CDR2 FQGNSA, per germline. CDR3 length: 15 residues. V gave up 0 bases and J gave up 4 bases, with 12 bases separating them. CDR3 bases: TGTGCCAGCAGCTTAGCCAGGGGAGGGAGAGAGACCCAGTACTTC. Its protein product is CASSLARGGRETQYF.